Given below is one T cell receptor (beta chain) in context. Its antigen is still unknown. This entry belongs to a study of cytomegalovirus exposure and HLA in healthy donors. The PCR made use of 60 Vbeta and 13 Jbeta primers. Authors' methods: There were some 87 million unique TCR beta chains by a later count, and approximately 10 million of them were shared. TCRdb's table, derived via immunoSEQ multiplex PCR, lists solely in-frame clones and lacks some. Clonal size and the V and J genes are those of that table, whereas D and trimming came from the DNA. The table lists 110,000 or so clones, nearly 80% of them singletons. Study results and caveats: Trimming of TCR beta V- and J-genes showed a link, identified in a later analysis, to a missense DCLRE1C variant. In a later analysis, HLA-C alleles had the fewest associated TCRs, DRB1 alleles the most.

Sequencing was done on a sample of PBMCs. The origin of this receptor is a man aged 25-45 years in good health and CMV-seronegative.

As DNA, the CDR3 is TGTGCCAGCAGCTTAACTAGCGGGAGCACAGATACGCAGTATTTT. Its translation is CASSLTSGSTDTQYF. The chain has TRBV7-2 and TRBJ2-3; TRBD2 matches at 9 bases. Trimming cost V 2 bases and J 0 bases; bases outside gene matches: 0. This CDR3 has 15 residues. Per the germline V gene, CDR1 is SGHTA and CDR2 is FQGNSA.